Presented here are 26 T cell receptor beta chains from one specimen sequenced in a study of blood T cells in healthy people across ages. The use of a sample-barcoded 5' primer and a J-beta primer mix characterized a second PCR of roughly 6 to 11 cycles. A single record per CDR3 protein comes from TCRdb applying MiXCR to the 5' RACE reads. The sample carries 650,000 to 700,000 distinct CDR3 sequences, 32% recorded once. The sample consisted of blood. The source is a woman of 80 years or more in good health.

This clonotype was counted between two and nine times. The chain uses TRBV7-3 and TRBJ2-3; no reliable D call. The CDR3 extends over 14 amino acids. Germline assignment: CDR1 SGHTA and CDR2 FQGTGA. Deletions cut 3 bases from V and 2 bases from J, with 9 bases between. CDR3 sequence reads: CASSFYGPTDTQYF. The CDR3 nucleotides read TGTGCCAGCAGCTTCTACGGCCCCACAGATACGCAGTATTTT.

A remark on this clonotype: A much larger clone is a single base away; this may be a read error. V is TRBV9 and J is TRBJ2-1; 13 bases agree with TRBD2. Germline CDR1 reads SGDLS; CDR2 reads YYNGEE. The length of the CDR3 is 17 residues. The DNA of the CDR3 is TGTGTCAGCAGTGCGATGGGACTAGCGGGGATGACAGGTGAGCAGTTCTTC. Its protein product is CVSSAMGLAGMTGEQFF.

The chain links TRBV3-1 to TRBJ1-6; D is unclear. Trimming cost V 0 bases and J 10 bases, with 13 bases left between them. The germline gives CDR1 LGHDT, CDR2 YNNKEL (reference sequence). The CDR3 is 15 amino acids. CDR3 sequence reads: CASSQDVSVQSPLHF. The CDR3 DNA follows: TGTGCCAGCAGCCAAGATGTGTCAGTACAATCACCCCTCCACTTT.

This clonotype was found many times. The chain joins TRBV12-3 or TRBV12-4 to TRBJ2-5, with 11 bases matching TRBD1. CDR3 length equals 14 residues. Trimming removed 5 bases from V and 5 bases from J; junction bases left unmatched: 4. The CDR3 coding sequence is TGTGCCAGCAGTCGGACAGGGGGCGAGGAGACCCAGTACTTC. This translates into CASSRTGGEETQYF.

At least ten counts were recorded for this clonotype. This chain uses TRBV7-6 with TRBJ2-1; 9 nucleotides align to TRBD2. This CDR3 contains 17 residues. With 0 bases clipped from V and 10 bases from J, the junction kept 13 bases outside the gene matches. Germline V gene data show CDR1 as SGHVS and CDR2 as FNYEAQ. The CDR3 reads CASSLAGGLASLGEQFF. In DNA form, the CDR3 reads TGTGCCAGCAGCTTAGCGGGCGGACTAGCGTCCTTGGGGGAGCAGTTCTTC.

This clonotype has ten or more counts. The rearrangement links TRBV7-6 to TRBJ2-3; 7 nucleotides agree with TRBD2. Per the germline V gene, CDR1 is SGHVS and CDR2 is FNYEAQ. The junction had 5 bases not matched to a gene; V was cut back by 3 bases and J by 2 bases. The CDR3 length is 15 residues. The CDR3 DNA reads as TGTGCCAGCAGCTTGGGGGGGATGATCACAGATACGCAGTATTTT. Protein: CASSLGGMITDTQYF.

The rearrangement links TRBV29-1 to TRBJ2-1; the D is unclear. Between the trimmed V and J ends, which lost 4 bases and 6 bases, there was a span of 4 bases. The CDR3 contains 10 residues. Looked up from germline, CDR1 is SQVTM and CDR2 is ANQGSEA. DNA of the CDR3: TGCAGCGTTGGCCCCAATGAGCAGTTCTTC. This codes for CSVGPNEQFF.

Many counts were recorded for this clonotype. The chain has TRBV4-3 and TRBJ2-1, with 9 positions matching TRBD2. The germline gives CDR1 LGHNA, CDR2 YSLEER. The length of the CDR3 is 16 residues. V lost 0 bases, J lost 7 bases, and 7 bases stayed unmatched. The CDR3 here is CASSQDIAGVLNEQFF. The DNA for the CDR3 is TGCGCCAGCAGCCAAGATATAGCGGGGGTCCTAAATGAGCAGTTCTTC.

The V call is TRBV5-1, the J call TRBJ1-1, with 7 nucleotides matching TRBD1. The junction had 10 bases not matched to a gene; V was cut back by 4 bases and J by 4 bases. CDR1 and CDR2 from the germline V gene are SGHRS and YFSETQ. The CDR3 consists of 15 residues. The CDR3 here is CASSPDRVGSTEAFF. CDR3 nucleotides: TGCGCCAGCAGCCCCGACAGGGTGGGATCCACTGAAGCTTTCTTT.

The chain carries TRBV7-2 and TRBJ2-1; TRBD1 matches 8 bases. CDR1 and CDR2 from the germline V gene are SGHTA and FQGNSA. V was pared by 3 bases and J by 6 bases, with 7 bases of the junction left unmatched. This CDR3 is built from 15 residues. CDR3 DNA sequence: TGTGCCAGCAGCTTTCAGGGGGCGGGCCGCAATGAGCAGTTCTTC. It yields the protein CASSFQGAGRNEQFF.

This clonotype was picked up many times. V is TRBV20-1 and J is TRBJ1-5, with 7 nucleotides matching TRBD1. V was pared by 5 bases and J by 1 base, with 2 bases of the junction left unmatched. Germline V gene sequence: CDR1 DFQATT, CDR2 SNEGSKA (reference sequence). The CDR3 is 13 amino acids. The CDR3 DNA is TGCAGTGCTCAACAGGGGAGCAATCAGCCCCAGCATTTT. Protein product: CSAQQGSNQPQHF.

J is TRBJ2-5 and V is TRBV7-3, with TRBD1 identical over 9 bases. Germline assignment: CDR1 SGHTA and CDR2 FQGTGA. The length of the CDR3 is 14 residues. The trim removed 5 bases at V and 5 bases at J, leaving 6 bases unmatched. The CDR3 region has the DNA TGTGCCAGCAGCAGATCCGGGACAGGGGAGACCCAGTACTTC. Amino acids: CASSRSGTGETQYF.

The chain joins TRBV20-1 to TRBJ2-5, with 11 bases identical to TRBD2. This CDR3 comprises 16 residues. Germline V CDR1 and CDR2: DFQATT, SNEGSKA (reference sequence). With V trimmed by 4 bases and J by 5 bases, 12 bases remained unmatched. The CDR3 region has the DNA TGCAGTGCTAAGATAGCGGGAGGGCCGCAGAGGGAGACCCAGTACTTC. It translates to CSAKIAGGPQRETQYF.

As concerns this clonotype: A read error may be the cause here, since a much bigger clone is one base away. This rearrangement joins TRBV7-8 to TRBJ2-1; no clear D. The J call may be incorrect, as the DNA end agrees better with TRBJ2-7. The CDR3 covers 15 residues. CDR1 and CDR2 from the germline V gene are SGHVS and FQNEAQ. DNA for the CDR3: TGTGCCAGCAGCTTATTAGTAGGGTCCTACAATGAGCAGTACTTC. This encodes CASSLLVGSYNEQYF.

This clonotype was found many times. A much larger clone differs from this one at a single base, so this may be a read error. The chain is built from TRBV5-1 and TRBJ2-7; D is ambiguous. The CDR3 consists of 14 residues. Trimming stripped 3 bases from V and 0 bases from J, with 10 bases between. The germline CDR1 and CDR2 sequences are SGHRS and YFSETQ. The CDR3 DNA reads TGCGCCAGCAGCTGGAATGCAGCCTCCTACGAGCAGTACTTC. As protein: CASSWNAASYEQYF.

This clonotype was counted at least ten times. The chain carries TRBV3-1 and TRBJ2-7, with TRBD1 matching over 9 bases. Germline CDR1 LGHDT, CDR2 YNNKEL (reference sequence). V lost 1 base and J lost 2; bases outside the gene matches: 6. The CDR3 consists of 16 residues. The CDR3 DNA reads TGTGCCAGCAGCCAAGCCGGGACAGGGCGAACCTACGAGCAGTACTTC. Protein product: CASSQAGTGRTYEQYF.

There are many counts of this clonotype. The chain links TRBV20-1 to TRBJ2-1, with 7 positions matching TRBD1. Germline V CDR1 and CDR2: DFQATT, SNEGSKA (reference sequence). There are 14 residues in the CDR3. J lost 4 bases, V lost 5 bases, and 8 bases had no gene match. The CDR3 coding sequence is TGCAGTGCTGACCGGGACAGTGGATACAATGAGCAGTTCTTC. It yields the protein CSADRDSGYNEQFF.

This clonotype has a count of ten or more. The genes are TRBV5-1 and TRBJ1-1; D possibly corresponds to TRBD1 (5 bases). The CDR3 length is 14 residues. Trimming took off 0 bases at V and 1 base at J, with 7 bases between the two ends. CDR1 is SGHRS, CDR2 YFSETQ, per germline. The CDR3 coding sequence is TGCGCCAGCAGCTTGGACGGGGGGAACACTGAAGCTTTCTTT. It codes for CASSLDGGNTEAFF.

This clonotype has at least ten counts. The V gene is TRBV18, the J gene TRBJ2-1, with D possibly matching TRBD1 (5 bases). CDR3 length: 14 amino acids. Trimming cost V 6 bases and J 6 bases, with 15 bases left between them. The germline V gene encodes CDR1 KGHSH and CDR2 LQKENI. CDR3: CASSWGRSGNEQFF. CDR3 DNA: TGTGCCAGCTCCTGGGGCAGGTCGGGCAATGAGCAGTTCTTC.

At least ten counts were recorded for this clonotype. The CDR3 loop is CASSRLPRPGSQTDTQYF. The CDR3 DNA is TGTGCCAGCAGCCGACTGCCCAGACCAGGGAGTCAGACAGATACGCAGTATTTT. The V gene is TRBV7-2, the J gene TRBJ2-3; D possibly uses TRBD1 or TRBD2 (5 bases each). The CDR3 is 18 residues long. From germline, CDR1 is SGHTA and CDR2 FQGNSA. Deletions cut 5 bases from V and 3 bases from J, with 24 bases between. The entire variable domain, with the rest obtained from reference TRBV7-2 and TRBJ2-3, is as follows: GAGVSQSPSNKVTEKGKDVELRCDPISGHTALYWYRQSLGQGLEFLIYFQGNSAPDKSGLPSDRFSAERTGGSVSTLTIQRTQQEDSAVYLCASSRLPRPGSQTDTQYFGPGTRLTVL.

The table lists this clonotype with many counts. This CDR3 reads CASSRRLDQPQHF. CDR3 sequence (DNA): TGTGCCAGCAGTAGGCGGCTAGATCAGCCCCAGCATTTT. The J gene is TRBJ1-5, the V gene TRBV6-2 or TRBV6-3; D gene unclear. The CDR3 contains 13 residues. CDR1 and CDR2 from the germline V gene are MNHEY and SVGEGT. Trimming stripped 5 bases from V and 5 bases from J, with 10 bases between.

Regarding this clonotype: Compared with germline, one end of the junction differs, possibly owing to a read error. This chain links TRBV7-7 with TRBJ2-7, with 8 nucleotides matching TRBD1. Looked up from germline, CDR1 is SSHAT and CDR2 is FNYEAQ (reference sequence). The CDR3 covers 15 residues. The CDR3 DNA reads TGTGCTAGCAGCTCCGGACAGGGTGACACCTACGAGCAGTATTTC. Amino acids: CASSSGQGDTYEQYF. Complete variable domain (other parts from reference TRBV7-7 and TRBJ2-7): GAGVSQSPRYKVTKRGQDVTLRCDPISSHATLYWYQQALGQGPEFLTYFNYEAQPDKSGLPSDRFSAERPEGSISTLTIQRTEQRDSAMYRCASSSGQGDTYEQYFGPGTRLTVT.

The rearrangement uses TRBV20-1 and TRBJ2-7, with 7 bases fitting TRBD2. Germline V CDR1 and CDR2: DFQATT, SNEGSKA (reference sequence). This CDR3 has 16 amino acids. With 3 bases clipped from V and 0 bases from J, the junction kept 11 bases outside the gene matches. The CDR3 coding sequence is TGCAGTGCTAGGTCTTTGCGGGAGCAGGCCTCCTACGAGCAGTACTTC. Translating it yields CSARSLREQASYEQYF.

This clonotype was seen ten or more times. The chain links TRBV6-1 to TRBJ1-2; D remains ambiguous. V lost 2 bases to trimming and J lost 8 bases, with 9 bases between them. The CDR3 covers 12 residues. Germline V gene sequence: CDR1 MNHNS, CDR2 SASEGT. The CDR3 DNA reads TGTGCCAGCAGTGAACCCTCGGAAGGCTACACCTTC. The encoded protein is CASSEPSEGYTF.

This clonotype has ten or more counts. V is TRBV7-2 and J is TRBJ1-4, with 7 bases identical to TRBD1. V trimming: 1 base; J trimming: 7 bases; junction bases outside the gene matches: 6. Germline loops: CDR1 SGHTA, CDR2 FQGNSA. The CDR3 has 15 residues. The CDR3 DNA sequence: TGTGCCAGCAGCTTAGACAGGGGCATAAGTGAAAAACTGTTTTTT. Translation gives CASSLDRGISEKLFF. Full variable domain (missing parts from reference TRBV7-2 and TRBJ1-4): GAGVSQSPSNKVTEKGKDVELRCDPISGHTALYWYRQSLGQGLEFLIYFQGNSAPDKSGLPSDRFSAERTGGSVSTLTIQRTQQEDSAVYLCASSLDRGISEKLFFGSGTQLSVL.

A remark on this clonotype: Being one base from a much bigger clone, this may be a read error. This sequence joins TRBV20-1 and TRBJ2-7, with TRBD1 matching 8 bases. Germline V gives CDR1 DFQATT, CDR2 SNEGSKA (reference sequence). This CDR3 comprises 14 residues. V lost 6 bases to trimming and J lost 7 bases; unmatched junction nucleotides: 14. The DNA of the CDR3 is TGCAGTGCAGAGGACAGGGCCAGGGGGGATGAGCAGTACTTC. Its translation is CSAEDRARGDEQYF.